Below, one T cell receptor beta chain is given with its context. What it recognizes is unknown. Unique molecular identifiers were incorporated when the TCRbeta library was constructed. One entry per CDR3 protein, called by TCRdb with MiXCR from the PCR reads. The profile shows 610,000 or so distinct CDR3 sequences, 25% to 30% of them singletons. These data are taken from a study of T-cell reconstitution after alpha-beta-depleted transplantation in children. Trimming removed 5 bases from V and 5 bases from J, with 17 bases in between. Germline loops: CDR1 SGHRS, CDR2 YFSETQ. This CDR3 is 14 amino acids long. Findings of the study overall: Several hundred rapidly expanded clones from non-depleted graft cells reportedly supplied alpha-beta T cells about two months post-transplant. From surviving recipient T cells and thymic progenitors came the high day-60 TCRbeta diversity observed in some patients.

The material sequenced was PBMCs, taken before TCRalphabeta/CD19-depleted stem cell transplant. This clonotype was obtained from a boy under two years old with Wiskott-Aldrich syndrome, due to receive a stem cell transplant. The chain joins TRBV5-1 to TRBJ2-7; D ambiguous. The CDR3 DNA reads TGCGCCAGCAGACGTGTTACCGGTATCCACGAGCAGTACTTC. This translates into CASRRVTGIHEQYF.